The next 14 T cell receptor beta chains were all read from a single sample in a study of shared clonotypes between healthy human individuals. Positively selected for CCR7, the CD45RO-negative cells used as naive CD8 cells excluded terminally differentiated effector memory CD45RA+ cells. Some clones are missing from TCRdb's copy, which holds only in-frame ones; the method was immunoSEQ multiplex PCR. This sample carries some 580,000 clones, 98% of them seen once, and the ten largest clones take less than 0.35%. Sequenced material: naive CD8+ T cells sorted from blood. These receptors all stem from a man between 25 and 39 years old in good health.

The chain employs TRBV5-5 and TRBJ2-7; either TRBD1 or TRBD2 may supply D (5 bases each). Trimming removed 4 bases from V and 5 bases from J, with 25 bases in between. The CDR3 sequence is 17 residues long. Germline lookup yields CDR1 SGHKS and CDR2 YYEKEE (reference sequence). The CDR3 reads CASSKHTSGPEGNEQYF. CDR3 in DNA: TGTGCCAGCAGCAAACACACATCAGGGCCCGAGGGTAACGAGCAGTACTTC.

Details on this clone: At one of its ends the junction is not consistent with the germline gene, which may arise from a read error. V and J are TRBV15 and TRBJ2-3; D possibly corresponds to TRBD2 (6 bases). This CDR3 comprises 16 residues. CDR1 and CDR2 from the germline V gene are LNHNV and YYDKDF (reference sequence). The chain's CDR3 is CATSRDASWRADTQYF. The CDR3 DNA is TGTGCCACCAGCCGAGACGCCTCTTGGAGGGCTGATACGCAGTATTTT.

The chain carries TRBV5-5 and TRBJ2-7; D ambiguous. CDR3 size: 14 residues. The V gene's germline CDR1 is SGHKS and CDR2 YYEKEE (reference sequence). V was trimmed by 2 bases and J by 2 bases, leaving 11 bases between them. DNA for the CDR3: TGTGCCAGCAGCTTCGCCCGTACTCCCTACGAGCAGTACTTC. Translating gives CASSFARTPYEQYF.

As to this clone: Other DNA sequences in the sample encode the same CDR3. The chain links TRBV18 to TRBJ2-3; D remains ambiguous. The CDR3 extends over 13 amino acids. Germline CDR1 and CDR2: KGHSH and LQKENI. Trimming removed 3 bases from V and 0 bases from J, with 4 bases in between. The CDR3 DNA reads TGTGCCAGCTCACCTTCTAGCACAGATACGCAGTATTTT. It codes for CASSPSSTDTQYF. The whole variable domain, filled in from reference TRBV18 and TRBJ2-3, reads NAGVMQNPRHLVRRRGQEARLRCSPMKGHSHVYWYRQLPEEGLKFMVYLQKENIIDESGMPKERFSAEFPKEGPSILRIQQVVRGDSAAYFCASSPSSTDTQYFGPGTRLTVL.

This clone has just one count. The CDR3 sequence: CASSFSQGPGETQYF. The CDR3 bases are TGTGCCAGCAGCTTCTCACAGGGTCCCGGCGAGACCCAGTACTTC. This sequence joins TRBV7-9 and TRBJ2-5, with a tentative D call TRBD1 (6 bases). Germline lookup yields CDR1 SEHNR and CDR2 FQNEAQ (reference sequence). The length of the CDR3 is 15 residues. V was trimmed by 3 bases and J by 5 bases, leaving 16 bases between them.

The CDR3 coding sequence is TGCGCCAGCAGCTTGGAACGAGGGGACAATGAGCAGTTCTTC. Its translation: CASSLERGDNEQFF. The chain carries TRBV5-1 and TRBJ2-1; D assignment may be TRBD1 or TRBD2 (5 bases each). CDR1 SGHRS and CDR2 YFSETQ come from the germline V gene. V was pared by 0 bases and J by 5 bases, with 9 bases between. CDR3 size: 14 residues.

The V call is TRBV2, the J call TRBJ2-5; TRBD2 matches at 11 bases. J gave up 2 bases and V 6 bases, and 5 bases lay outside the gene matches. The CDR3 sequence is 15 residues long. The germline gives CDR1 SNHLY, CDR2 FYNNEI. The CDR3 protein is CASRGLAAPQETQYF. The CDR3 bases are TGTGCCAGCAGGGGACTAGCGGCACCACAAGAGACCCAGTACTTC.

The chain uses TRBV7-9 and TRBJ2-1, with 15 bases identical to TRBD2. V was pared by 5 bases and J by 9 bases, with 5 bases of the junction left unmatched. Germline V gene sequence: CDR1 SEHNR, CDR2 FQNEAQ (reference sequence). This CDR3 is 15 amino acids long. CDR3 nucleotides: TGTGCCAGCAGCGGACTAGCGGGAGGGCTGGGTGAGCAGTTCTTC. Translation: CASSGLAGGLGEQFF.

V and J are TRBV7-3 and TRBJ2-1, with 11 bases that match TRBD2. V was pared by 1 base and J by 4 bases, with 0 bases of the junction left unmatched. The CDR3 length is 15 residues. The germline gives CDR1 SGHTA, CDR2 FQGTGA. CDR3 nucleotide sequence: TGTGCCAGCAGCTTAAGACTAGCGGGATACAATGAGCAGTTCTTC. Protein product: CASSLRLAGYNEQFF.

The rearrangement joins TRBV6-5 to TRBJ1-3; D remains ambiguous. The V gene's germline CDR1 is MNHEY and CDR2 SVGAGI. Trimming removed 5 bases at V and 2 bases at J, with 13 bases between. The CDR3 has 15 residues. This CDR3 reads CASSRGPSPGNTIYF. For the CDR3, the DNA is TGTGCCAGCAGTCGAGGACCGTCACCTGGAAACACCATATATTTT.

This chain connects TRBV9 to TRBJ1-4; 8 positions agree with TRBD1. Germline CDR1 reads SGDLS; CDR2 reads YYNGEE. CDR3 length equals 15 residues. The junction had 9 bases not matched to a gene; V was cut back by 3 bases and J by 8 bases. The CDR3 DNA reads as TGTGCCAGCAGCGGGACAGGGCTAATAGGGGAAAAACTGTTTTTT. The encoded protein is CASSGTGLIGEKLFF.

The chain combines TRBV29-1 with TRBJ2-3; D may be TRBD1 (6 bases). This CDR3 spans 14 amino acids. V was clipped by 3 bases and J by 2 bases, with 12 bases between them. Germline V gene lookup returns CDR1 SQVTM and CDR2 ANQGSEA. The CDR3 sequence is CSVEYRDTTDTQYF. DNA of the CDR3: TGCAGCGTTGAGTACCGGGACACCACAGATACGCAGTATTTT.

The rearrangement links TRBV2 to TRBJ2-7; D is possibly TRBD1 or TRBD2 (5 bases each). This CDR3 has 14 amino acids. V was cut by 6 bases and J by 2 bases, with 14 bases left in between. CDR1 is SNHLY, CDR2 FYNNEI, per germline. CDR3 sequence reads: CASSGETATYEQYF. In nucleotides, the CDR3 is TGTGCCAGCAGCGGGGAGACAGCAACCTACGAGCAGTACTTC.

This chain connects TRBV27 to TRBJ2-7; D not certain. The CDR3 loop spans 13 amino acids. The germline V gene has CDR1 MNHEY and CDR2 SMNVEV (reference sequence). Deletions cut 7 bases from V and 6 bases from J, with 16 bases between. The CDR3 region is CASKVGWLGEQYF. CDR3 nucleotide sequence: TGTGCCAGCAAGGTTGGCTGGTTAGGCGAGCAGTACTTC.